This TCR beta chain was retrieved from a study of T cell repertoires in cytomegalovirus infection. Worth noting for this clonotype: The antigen is not known.

MiXCR, applied by TCRdb to the reads, yields one record per CDR3 protein. The sample lists about 530,000 distinct CDR3 sequences, 26% occurring once. Whole-study results and caveats: CMV-specific TCR beta clonotypes restricted by HLA-C were the ones dominating the ex vivo response.

This CDR3 has 18 residues. The V end lost 0 bases, the J end lost 2 bases, and 16 bases lay between the germline ends. CDR1 and CDR2 from the germline V gene are MGHRA and YSYEKL. The sequenced material came from PBMCs. V usage is TRBV4-1 and J usage is TRBJ1-4; tentative D call: TRBD1 (5 bases). This TCR was sampled from a human donor in good health (CMV status not recorded). Some clones in this sample may be carry-over from other donors' samples. CDR3 sequence: CASSQDQGVSNTNEKLFF. CDR3 nucleotide sequence: TGCGCCAGCAGCCAAGATCAGGGAGTGTCTAACACTAATGAAAAACTGTTTTTT.